This TCR beta chain appears in the sequencing data of a study of cytomegalovirus exposure and HLA in healthy donors. Overall study: The study's early data release held around 85 million unique TCRs from HLA-typed donors.

Researchers ran the PCR with 60 Vbeta and 13 Jbeta primers. Data came from immunoSEQ multiplex PCR; TCRdb stores just in-frame clones and leaves some out. The sample consists of some 130,000 clones, roughly 84% of them appearing once. At the time of sampling, donors were nominally healthy, though unrecorded immune exposures were likely. This CDR3 spans 17 amino acids. V was shortened by 2 bases and J by 3 bases, with 17 bases between the two germline ends. CDR1 is MDHEN, CDR2 SYDVKM, per germline. The material sequenced was PBMCs. The chain employs TRBV28 and TRBJ1-5, with D possibly TRBD1 on 5 matching bases. This receptor was obtained from a man between 45 and 60 years old in good health and CMV-seronegative. The CDR3 spells CASSLRGISTSNQPQHF. The CDR3 DNA reads TGTGCCAGCAGTTTAAGGGGCATTTCGACTTCCAATCAGCCCCAGCATTTT.